This T cell receptor (beta chain) was sequenced for a study of blood T cell repertoires in COVID-19. Original data processing: Scientists estimated how many nucleated cells there were by amplifying reference gene primers. Clones were read by immunoSEQ multiplex PCR, and TCRdb kept only the in-frame ones, dropping some. The V and J calls and clone size come from that table; D and trimming were worked out from the DNA. The sample yields roughly 250,000 clones, about 80% seen once. The V end lost 3 bases, the J end lost 4 bases, and 16 bases lay between the germline ends. There are 15 residues in the CDR3. Germline V gene sequence: CDR1 MDHEN, CDR2 SYDVKM.

The source of this sequence is a woman aged 50 to 60 with acute or convalescent COVID-19. The gene calls are TRBV28 and TRBJ2-7; possible D gene TRBD1, 5 bases. The specimen sequenced was peripheral blood. The CDR3: CASSFRTRGSYEQYF. The CDR3 DNA follows: TGTGCCAGCAGTTTCCGGACACGTGGATCTTACGAGCAGTACTTC. The entire variable domain, with the rest obtained from reference TRBV28 and TRBJ2-7, is as follows: DVKVTQSSRYLVKRTGEKVFLECVQDMDHENMFWYRQDPGLGLRLIYFSYDVKMKEKGDIPEGYSVSREKKERFSLILESASTNQTSMYLCASSFRTRGSYEQYFGPGTRLTVT.